This T cell receptor (beta chain) was sequenced for a study of T cell changes during pregnancy in multiple sclerosis (dated by TCRdb to about 2019). At the level of the whole study: Changes in the T cell repertoire over the course of pregnancy were examined in this study in women with multiple sclerosis.

Library preparation used the immunoSEQ multiplex PCR assay. The clones in this table, taken by TCRdb from immuneACCESS, are in-frame only. Not every clone is retained; where verified, under half of the shortfall comes from an unresolved V gene, and the cause of the rest is unknown. Within this sample are some 97,000 clones, with approximately 94% of them counted one time only. The top ten clones comprise approximately 1% of the sample. Note on this clone: The clone's antigen remains unknown. No base qualities exist here, and no much larger clone lies one base off it.

V is cut by 11 bases and J by 5 bases, and the space between the germline ends is 25 bases. The CDR3 measures 16 amino acids from cysteine to phenylalanine. The CDR3 DNA has 48 bases and is translated from base 1. Sequences MNHGY (CDR1) and SVAAGI (CDR2) are obtained from the germline V gene. Recombination linked TRBV6-9 to TRBJ2-1, with a tentative D gene TRBD1 over 5 matching bases. This clonotype was sampled from a female donor with multiple sclerosis, enrolled in a pregnancy study. Source: peripheral blood, taken before pregnancy. The sequenced DNA is TGTGCCCGACCCATTACCCTCGGACATTGCGACAATGAGCAGTTCTTC. This yields the protein CARPITLGHCDNEQFF.